The 29 T cell receptor beta chains reported below all come from one sample, sequenced in a study of blood T cell repertoires in COVID-19. Generated by immunoSEQ multiplex PCR, the TCRdb table keeps only in-frame clones and is missing some. The sample lists under 350,000 clones, roughly 90% occurring once. Source material: peripheral blood. The receptor source for this set is a man between 40 and 49 years old with acute or convalescent COVID-19.

This chain connects TRBV25-1 to TRBJ2-7; maybe TRBD1 (6 bases). The CDR3 consists of 14 residues. Germline V gene lookup returns CDR1 MGHDK and CDR2 SYGVNS. With 2 bases removed from V and 3 bases from J, the gap between germline ends came to 11 bases. CDR3 amino acids: CASSEGAGVYEQYF. The DNA for the CDR3 is TGTGCCAGCAGTGAAGGTGCAGGGGTCTACGAGCAGTACTTC.

V and J are TRBV9 and TRBJ2-2, with TRBD2 matching over 9 bases. This CDR3 region has 16 residues. Germline lookup yields CDR1 SGDLS and CDR2 YYNGEE. The V and J ends lost 2 bases and 2 bases, in that order; junction bases with no gene match: 4. CDR3 region: CASSVEGLANTGELFF. For the CDR3, the DNA is TGTGCCAGCAGCGTGGAGGGACTAGCTAACACCGGGGAGCTGTTTTTT.

The chain combines TRBV3-1 (or the pseudogene TRBV3-2) with TRBJ1-1; the match to TRBD1 covers 8 bases. This CDR3 has 13 amino acids. Germline-derived CDR1 and CDR2 are LGHDT and YNNKEL (reference sequence). The V segment lost 3 bases and the J segment 4 bases; nucleotides outside the gene matches: 1. This CDR3 is CASSQDRVTEAFF. In DNA form, the CDR3 reads TGTGCCAGCAGCCAGGACAGGGTCACTGAAGCTTTCTTT.

This sequence joins TRBV7-9 and TRBJ2-7; possibly TRBD2 for D (5 bases). Trimming left V 3 bases short and J 6 bases short, with 12 bases between. Germline CDR1 is SEHNR and CDR2 is FQNEAQ (reference sequence). The CDR3 has 13 residues. CDR3 region: CASSFGGWLEQYF. In DNA form, the CDR3 reads TGTGCCAGCAGCTTCGGAGGTTGGCTCGAGCAGTACTTC.

V and J are TRBV27 and TRBJ1-3; D gene ambiguous. The V gene's germline CDR1 is MNHEY and CDR2 SMNVEV (reference sequence). This CDR3 contains 15 residues. V dropped 1 base and J dropped 2 bases, with 9 bases sitting between them. The DNA of the CDR3 is TGTGCCAGCAGTTTATTTTACGGGGCTGGAAACACCATATATTTT. This codes for CASSLFYGAGNTIYF.

About this clone: A junction boundary mismatches the germline segment, possibly from a read error. The J gene is TRBJ1-5, the V gene TRBV6-5; D is unresolved. This CDR3 spans 14 amino acids. Germline V lookup: CDR1 MNHEY, CDR2 SVGAGI. The CDR3 bases are TGTGCCAGCAGTAACTCTAATAGCAATCAGCCCCAGCATTTT. Amino acids: CASSNSNSNQPQHF.

The V gene is TRBV12-5, the J gene TRBJ1-1; 7 positions agree with TRBD1. The CDR3 sequence is 15 residues long. Germline-derived CDR1 and CDR2 are LGHNT and FRNRAP. V lost 2 bases to trimming and J lost 6 bases; unmatched junction nucleotides: 9. The CDR3 protein is CASGLSRGQVAEAFF. The CDR3 nucleotides read TGTGCTAGTGGTTTGAGTAGGGGGCAGGTCGCTGAAGCTTTCTTT.

CDR3 nucleotides: TGTGCCAGCAGCCCCACAGGGGAAGCTTTCTTT. This gives the protein CASSPTGEAFF. V gene TRBV6-6 combines with J gene TRBJ1-1, with D tentatively TRBD1 (6 bases). The CDR3 has 11 residues. Trimming pared 6 bases from V and 8 bases from J, leaving 10 bases between. Germline-derived CDR1 and CDR2 are MNHNY and SVGAGI (reference sequence).

The J gene is TRBJ1-1, the V gene TRBV7-2; tentative D call: TRBD1 (5 bases). This CDR3 is 14 amino acids long. CDR1 SGHTA and CDR2 FQGNSA come from the germline V gene. The V end lost 5 bases, the J end lost 6 bases, and 16 bases lay between the germline ends. The CDR3 DNA is TGTGCCAGCAGCCCTGGACAATTTTGGGCTGAAGCTTTCTTT. It specifies CASSPGQFWAEAFF.

The J gene is TRBJ1-1, the V gene TRBV6-5, with D possibly TRBD1 on 6 matching bases. Trimming took 6 bases from V and 5 from J, leaving 13 bases between them. Germline assignment: CDR1 MNHEY and CDR2 SVGAGI. The CDR3 sequence is 13 residues long. CDR3 bases: TGTGCCAGCAGCCAAACACAGGGAACTGAAGCTTTCTTT. Residues: CASSQTQGTEAFF.

In its sample, this clone was seen a few times. The chain employs TRBV6-2 or TRBV6-3 and TRBJ2-7, with 9 bases identical to TRBD1. This CDR3 comprises 16 residues. Losses at the gene ends were 4 bases for V and 4 bases for J; bases not matched to a gene: 11. Germline V gene data show CDR1 as MNHEY and CDR2 as SVGEGT. CDR3 region: CASSSPLTGGKYEQYF. The CDR3, as DNA: TGTGCCAGCAGTTCCCCCTTGACAGGGGGAAAGTACGAGCAGTACTTC.

The CDR3 sequence is CASSWGQGGNQPQHF. In DNA, the CDR3 is TGTGCCAGCAGTTGGGGACAGGGGGGCAATCAGCCCCAGCATTTT. This chain links TRBV6-5 with TRBJ1-5; 11 nucleotides line up with TRBD1. Germline loops: CDR1 MNHEY, CDR2 SVGAGI. The CDR3 is 15 amino acids. The ends lost 4 bases at V and 2 bases at J; junction bases unmatched: 1.

V usage is TRBV5-8 and J usage is TRBJ2-1, with D maybe TRBD2 (6 bases). The CDR3 covers 15 residues. V was cut by 0 bases and J by 9 bases, with 16 bases left in between. Germline V lookup: CDR1 SGHTS, CDR2 YDEGEE. CDR3 in amino acids: CASSLAGTQGGEQFF. In nucleotides, the CDR3 is TGTGCCAGCAGCTTGGCGGGGACTCAGGGAGGTGAGCAGTTCTTC.

The chain uses TRBV24-1 and TRBJ1-2; 7 positions agree with TRBD1. Losses at the gene ends were 2 bases for V and 8 bases for J; bases not matched to a gene: 7. In germline, CDR1 is KGHDR, CDR2 SFDVKD. The CDR3 runs 14 residues. The CDR3 region has the DNA TGTGCCACCAGTGATTCGGACAGGTCCTACGGCTACACCTTC. Its protein product is CATSDSDRSYGYTF.

The chain carries TRBV5-6 and TRBJ2-3, with TRBD2 as a possible D gene (6 bases). Trimming pared 3 bases from V and 2 bases from J, leaving 25 bases between. This CDR3 region has 19 residues. CDR1 is SGHDT and CDR2 is YYEEEE in the germline V gene. The CDR3 region has the DNA TGTGCCAGCAGCTCCGTGAAAGGACTACTAGTCGCTTACACAGATACGCAGTATTTT. It specifies CASSSVKGLLVAYTDTQYF.

The V call is TRBV10-1, the J call TRBJ2-3; D might be TRBD2 (5 bases). CDR1 is WNHNN, CDR2 SYGVQD, per germline (reference sequence). Trimming took off 3 bases at V and 10 bases at J, with 11 bases between the two ends. The CDR3 sequence is 12 residues long. The CDR3 here is CASSDGVGAQYF. CDR3 DNA sequence: TGCGCCAGCAGTGACGGGGTTGGAGCGCAGTATTTT.

This chain links TRBV27 with TRBJ2-3; D uncertain. Between the trimmed V and J ends, which lost 0 bases and 3 bases, there was a span of 7 bases. CDR3 length: 14 amino acids. Germline CDR1 reads MNHEY; CDR2 reads SMNVEV (reference sequence). The CDR3 DNA reads as TGTGCCAGCAGTTTATCGTCCCTGACAGATACGCAGTATTTT. Translated: CASSLSSLTDTQYF.

The V call is TRBV11-2, the J call TRBJ2-2; a possible D gene is TRBD2 (6 bases). CDR1 and CDR2 (germline): SGHAT, FQNNGV. V lost 0 bases, J lost 10 bases, and 15 bases lay in between. CDR3 size: 15 residues. CDR3 DNA sequence: TGTGCCAGCAGCTTAGATGGGAAGGAGGGCGAGGAGCTGTTTTTT. This gives the protein CASSLDGKEGEELFF.

This clone was detected only once. The V and J genes are TRBV21-1 and TRBJ1-5; TRBD1, the D gene given by the table, was not confirmed from the DNA. TRBV21-1 is a pseudogene. The CDR3 runs to 17 residues. The CDR3 loop reads CASSKDRDRGRNQPQHF. The CDR3 bases are TGTGCCAGCAGCAAAGACCGGGACAGGGGGCGCAATCAGCCCCAGCATTTT.

V gene TRBV7-9 combines with J gene TRBJ1-3; a possible D gene is TRBD1 (5 bases). The CDR3 has 17 amino acids. CDR1 is SEHNR, CDR2 FQNEAQ, per germline (reference sequence). V was trimmed by 4 bases and J by 0 bases, leaving 16 bases between them. The CDR3 protein is CASSSPRGTDSGNTIYF. The DNA of the CDR3 is TGTGCCAGCAGCTCCCCCCGCGGGACGGACTCTGGAAACACCATATATTTT. Together with reference TRBV7-9 and TRBJ1-3, the CDR3 gives the full variable domain: DTGVSQNPRHKITKRGQNVTFRCDPISEHNRLYWYRQTLGQGPEFLTYFQNEAQLEKSRLLSDRFSAERPKGSFSTLEIQRTEQGDSAMYLCASSSPRGTDSGNTIYFGEGSWLTVV.

The chain links TRBV12-5 to TRBJ1-2, with D tentatively TRBD1 (5 bases). The CDR3 loop spans 17 amino acids. Germline V gives CDR1 LGHNT, CDR2 FRNRAP. Trimming removed 5 bases from V and 1 base from J, with 20 bases in between. The CDR3 nucleotides are TGTGCTAGTGGTCCGGGACTGGAGGGTTGGATTAACTATGGCTACACCTTC. This sequence encodes CASGPGLEGWINYGYTF.

In this sample, this clone turned up a few times. The gene calls are TRBV6-6 and TRBJ1-1, with TRBD1 as a possible D gene (6 bases). The germline CDR1 and CDR2 sequences are MNHNY and SVGAGI (reference sequence). The CDR3 spans 15 residues. Deletions cut 5 bases from V and 1 base from J, with 14 bases between. CDR3 DNA: TGTGCCAGCAGTCGGGACACCTTGGGGAACACTGAAGCTTTCTTT. Translating it yields CASSRDTLGNTEAFF.

The chain carries TRBV4-2 and TRBJ2-7, with 7 bases lining up with TRBD2. The V gene end was trimmed by 3 bases and the J gene end by 4 bases; junction bases not matched to a gene: 9. The germline V gene encodes CDR1 LGHNA and CDR2 YNFKEQ. The CDR3 spans 15 residues. CDR3 nucleotides: TGTGCCAGCAGCCATAAAGCGGGCGGGGGTTACGAGCAGTACTTC. It encodes CASSHKAGGGYEQYF.

The genes are TRBV12-3 or TRBV12-4 and TRBJ1-6; D is ambiguous. This CDR3 has 13 amino acids. Trimming took off 6 bases at V and 11 bases at J, with 14 bases between the two ends. The CDR3 reads CASSPFQEAPLHF. CDR3 DNA sequence: TGTGCCAGCAGCCCTTTCCAGGAGGCACCCCTCCACTTT.

The J gene is TRBJ1-6, the V gene TRBV30, with D possibly being TRBD1 (5 bases). From germline, CDR1 is GTSNPN and CDR2 SVGIG (reference sequence). The CDR3 loop spans 14 amino acids. Trimming pared 0 bases from V and 4 bases from J, leaving 7 bases between. The CDR3 DNA reads as TGTGCCTGGAGTGTAACAGGTTATAATTCACCCCTCCACTTT. Protein product: CAWSVTGYNSPLHF.

This sequence joins TRBV3-1 (or the pseudogene TRBV3-2) and TRBJ1-2, with D perhaps TRBD1 (6 bases). Trimming stripped 1 base from V and 5 bases from J, with 8 bases between. The CDR3 sequence is 13 residues long. In germline, CDR1 is LGHDT, CDR2 YNNKEL (reference sequence). The CDR3 nucleotides are TGTGCCAGCAGCCAAGGACAGGCTTATGGCTACACCTTC. It is translated as CASSQGQAYGYTF.

The count of this clone is one. This CDR3 is CASKISGNYGYTF. CDR3 nucleotide sequence: TGTGCCAGCAAGATCTCAGGGAATTATGGCTACACCTTC. The genes are TRBV6-5 and TRBJ1-2, with D perhaps matching TRBD1 (5 bases). Germline assignment: CDR1 MNHEY and CDR2 SVGAGI. This CDR3 has 13 amino acids. The V end lost 7 bases, the J end lost 5 bases, and 14 bases lay between the germline ends.

This chain links TRBV5-1 with TRBJ2-7, with 11 bases lining up with TRBD1. The CDR3 covers 14 residues. V lost 7 bases, J lost 6 bases, and 9 bases stayed unmatched. Germline V gives CDR1 SGHRS, CDR2 YFSETQ. The CDR3 region has the DNA TGCGCCAGCTCCGGCCAGGGACAGGGGGGCGAGCAGTACTTC. Protein product: CASSGQGQGGEQYF.

This CDR3 is CASSELAGTNTGELFF. Here the CDR3 DNA reads TGCGCCAGCAGTGAGTTAGCAGGGACGAACACCGGGGAGCTGTTTTTT. The chain carries TRBV10-2 and TRBJ2-2; maybe TRBD1 (5 bases). The germline CDR1 and CDR2 sequences are WSHSY and SAAADI. The CDR3 is 16 amino acids. The V gene lost 1 base and the J gene lost 0 bases, with 9 bases spanning the gap.